This passage covers 28 T cell receptor beta chains from one sample sequenced in a study of CD4 T cells in relation to SARS-CoV-2 and coronaviruses. Assay: immunoSEQ multiplex PCR; the TCRdb copy retains only in-frame clones and omits some. The profile covers roughly 21,000 clones, with over 60% appearing a single time and about 14% taken by the ten largest. Their antigen targets remain unknown. Unexposed donor CD4+ T cells date from about 2010-2019, before the COVID-19 pandemic. The cells were cultured for 9 to 11 days before CD4+ T cells were isolated. The sequencing input was CD4+ T cells from PBMCs, cultured in vitro. Source of these receptors: a human donor in good health.

This rearrangement joins TRBV19 to TRBJ1-4, with D tentatively TRBD1 (6 bases). This CDR3 has 14 residues. Germline CDR1 and CDR2: LNHDA and SQIVND (reference sequence). With 3 bases removed from V and 3 bases from J, the gap between germline ends came to 8 bases. The CDR3 is CASSIGQSNEKLFF. The CDR3, as DNA: TGTGCCAGTAGTATCGGACAGTCTAATGAAAAACTGTTTTTT.

This chain links TRBV7-2 with TRBJ2-5; maybe TRBD1 (6 bases). Germline V gene sequence: CDR1 SGHTA, CDR2 FQGNSA. CDR3 length: 14 amino acids. V lost 2 bases, J lost 2 bases, and 9 bases lay in between. CDR3 protein: CASSLQGLQETQYF. In DNA form, the CDR3 reads TGTGCCAGCAGCTTACAGGGGCTACAAGAGACCCAGTACTTC.

The CDR3 loop reads CAWSGGSSYNSPLHF. CDR3 nucleotide sequence: TGTGCCTGGAGTGGTGGGAGCTCCTATAATTCACCCCTCCACTTT. This rearrangement joins TRBV30 to TRBJ1-6; D gene unclear. CDR1 and CDR2 (germline): GTSNPN, SVGIG (reference sequence). V lost 1 base to trimming and J lost 0 bases, with 7 bases between them. This CDR3 has 15 residues. Full variable domain (missing parts from reference TRBV30 and TRBJ1-6): SQTIHQWPATLVQPVGSPLSLECTVEGTSNPNLYWYRQAAGRGLQLLFYSVGIGQISSEVPQNLSASRPQDRQFILSSKKLLLSDSGFYLCAWSGGSSYNSPLHFGNGTRLTVT.

The J gene is TRBJ1-6, the V gene TRBV25-1; tentative D call: TRBD1 (6 bases). V shed 1 base and J shed 9 bases, with 13 bases lying between them. This CDR3 spans 15 amino acids. Per germline, CDR1 MGHDK and CDR2 SYGVNS. CDR3 DNA sequence: TGTGCCAGCAGTGAATCGGACAGTTTGTTTTCACCCCTCCACTTT. As protein: CASSESDSLFSPLHF.

V is TRBV5-4 and J is TRBJ2-1; D perhaps matches TRBD2 (6 bases). The CDR3 contains 16 residues. Germline V gene lookup returns CDR1 SGHNT and CDR2 YYREEE (reference sequence). V was cut by 3 bases and J by 6 bases, with 19 bases left in between. CDR3 residues: CASSYPGKLAGNEQFF. In DNA form, the CDR3 reads TGTGCCAGCAGCTATCCCGGGAAACTAGCCGGCAATGAGCAGTTCTTC.

The genes are TRBV19 and TRBJ1-1, with D hard to call. The CDR3 consists of 13 residues. Germline assignment: CDR1 LNHDA and CDR2 SQIVND (reference sequence). Trimming shortened V by 5 bases and J by 7 bases, and 14 bases separated the two germline ends. Here the CDR3 DNA reads TGTGCCAGTAGTCCGAGCTACAGATATGAAGCTTTCTTT. Protein: CASSPSYRYEAFF.

The genes are TRBV6-5 and TRBJ2-7; TRBD2 matches at 8 bases. CDR3 size: 14 residues. Per the germline V gene, CDR1 is MNHEY and CDR2 is SVGAGI. V trimming: 2 bases; J trimming: 7 bases; junction bases outside the gene matches: 7. The CDR3 protein is CASSYPGGAGEQYF. The CDR3 coding sequence is TGTGCCAGCAGTTACCCCGGGGGGGCCGGGGAGCAGTACTTC.

V gene TRBV21-1 combines with J gene TRBJ1-6. TRBV21-1 is a pseudogene segment. The CDR3 has 14 residues. The CDR3 reads CASVGGSYNSPLHF. DNA for the CDR3: TGTGCCAGCGTAGGTGGCTCCTATAATTCACCCCTCCACTTT.

This chain connects TRBV3-1 (or the pseudogene TRBV3-2) to TRBJ2-1, with 7 bases that match TRBD2. With V trimmed by 1 base and J by 9 bases, 6 bases remained unmatched. Per germline, CDR1 LGHDT and CDR2 YNNKEL (reference sequence). The CDR3 totals 14 residues. The CDR3: CASSQVRGGGEQFF. The CDR3 DNA reads TGTGCCAGCAGCCAAGTGCGCGGGGGAGGTGAGCAGTTCTTC.

V usage is TRBV29-1 and J usage is TRBJ2-2; 8 nucleotides line up with TRBD1. CDR3 length equals 16 residues. With 0 bases clipped from V and 3 bases from J, the junction kept 6 bases outside the gene matches. Germline CDR1 is SQVTM and CDR2 is ANQGSEA. CDR3 bases: TGCAGCGTTGAAGACCGAACAGGGGGAGACACCGGGGAGCTGTTTTTT. It specifies CSVEDRTGGDTGELFF.

The chain recombines TRBV7-8 with TRBJ2-2; D ambiguous. V lost 3 bases, J lost 4 bases, and 15 bases lay in between. Looked up from germline, CDR1 is SGHVS and CDR2 is FQNEAQ. This CDR3 spans 16 amino acids. CDR3 in amino acids: CASSFTKNRVTGELFF. CDR3 in DNA: TGTGCCAGCAGCTTTACGAAAAATAGGGTCACCGGGGAGCTGTTTTTT.

The V call is TRBV7-9, the J call TRBJ2-1; 9 nucleotides match TRBD2. Germline CDR1 SEHNR, CDR2 FQNEAQ (reference sequence). Unmatched junction bases numbered 5, after V lost 5 bases and J lost 0 bases. CDR3 size: 16 residues. Here the CDR3 reads CASSQFSGSSYNEQFF. DNA of the CDR3: TGTGCCAGCAGCCAATTTAGCGGGAGCTCCTACAATGAGCAGTTCTTC.

The V gene is TRBV18, the J gene TRBJ1-2; D is unresolved. This CDR3 region has 9 residues. V shed 6 bases and J shed 5 bases, with 1 base lying between them. In germline, CDR1 is KGHSH, CDR2 LQKENI. The chain's CDR3 is CASSYGYTF. The CDR3 bases are TGTGCCAGCTCTTATGGCTACACCTTC.

This clone was observed once. This rearrangement joins TRBV19 to TRBJ2-3; D is possibly TRBD1 or TRBD2 (5 bases each). The V end was cut by 8 bases, the J end by 2 bases, with 14 bases between. CDR1 is LNHDA and CDR2 is SQIVND in the germline V gene (reference sequence). The CDR3 covers 14 residues. The DNA for the CDR3 is TGTGCCAGTTCCCGGGACCGAGACACAGATACGCAGTATTTT. The encoded protein is CASSRDRDTDTQYF. Full variable domain (rest looked up from reference TRBV19 and TRBJ2-3): DGGITQSPKYLFRKEGQNVTLSCEQNLNHDAMYWYRQDPGQGLRLIYYSQIVNDFQKGDIAEGYSVSREKKESFPLTVTSAQKNPTAFYLCASSRDRDTDTQYFGPGTRLTVL.

This clone was seen once. The rearrangement joins TRBV28 to TRBJ2-7; the match to TRBD1 covers 8 bases. Germline values: CDR1 MDHEN, CDR2 SYDVKM. This CDR3 has 16 residues. J gave up 6 bases and V 7 bases, and 17 bases lay outside the gene matches. The CDR3 DNA reads as TGTGCCAGCACCCTCCCTCAACAGGGGGTCCCTGGCGAGCAGTACTTC. Translated: CASTLPQQGVPGEQYF.

The V call is TRBV5-3, the J call TRBJ2-3; D possibly uses TRBD1 or TRBD2 (5 bases each). TRBV5-3 is an open reading frame whose function is uncertain. The CDR3 is 15 amino acids. The germline V and J ends were trimmed by 0 bases and 5 bases, with 13 bases remaining between them. For the CDR3, the DNA is TGTGCCAGAAGCTTGGACGAGGGGCCTGAAGATACGCAGTATTTT. It encodes CARSLDEGPEDTQYF.

The V gene is TRBV18, the J gene TRBJ1-2, with D possibly TRBD1 on 6 matching bases. Germline V gene data show CDR1 as KGHSH and CDR2 as LQKENI. The CDR3 has 17 residues. Between the trimmed V and J ends, which lost 2 bases and 3 bases, there was a span of 19 bases. CDR3 sequence reads: CASSPIQGGGRDYGYTF. CDR3 bases: TGTGCCAGCTCACCAATACAGGGAGGTGGTCGGGACTATGGCTACACCTTC.

The rearrangement uses TRBV19 and TRBJ1-1, with D possibly matching TRBD1 (5 bases). V lost 3 bases, J lost 12 bases, and 11 bases lay in between. CDR3 length: 11 residues. In germline, CDR1 is LNHDA, CDR2 SQIVND (reference sequence). The CDR3 DNA follows: TGTGCCAGTAGTATGGACACCCTGACTTTCTTT. It codes for CASSMDTLTFF.

The rearrangement links TRBV7-9 to TRBJ1-1, with D maybe TRBD1 (5 bases). V gave up 1 base and J gave up 5 bases, with 17 bases separating them. Germline loops: CDR1 SEHNR, CDR2 FQNEAQ (reference sequence). This CDR3 region has 16 residues. The CDR3, as DNA: TGTGCCAGCAGCTTAGGGGGCGGGGCGGTGAGGACTGAAGCTTTCTTT. Protein sequence: CASSLGGGAVRTEAFF.

The chain recombines TRBV7-2 with TRBJ2-4; TRBD1 is a possible D gene (6 bases). Trimming cost V 5 bases and J 0 bases, with 11 bases left between them. CDR1 and CDR2 (germline): SGHTA, FQGNSA. CDR3 length: 15 amino acids. This CDR3 is CASSSRQEAKNIQYF. CDR3 nucleotides: TGTGCCAGCAGCAGCAGACAGGAAGCCAAAAACATTCAGTACTTC.

This rearrangement joins TRBV5-1 to TRBJ2-2; 12 bases agree with TRBD2. With 0 bases clipped from V and 6 bases from J, the junction kept 3 bases outside the gene matches. The CDR3 covers 16 residues. Germline V lookup: CDR1 SGHRS, CDR2 YFSETQ. The CDR3 region is CASSLGTSGAAGELFF. Written as DNA, the CDR3 is TGCGCCAGCAGCTTGGGGACTAGCGGGGCTGCCGGGGAGCTGTTTTTT.

This clone was counted a few times. The chain recombines TRBV11-1 with TRBJ2-1; TRBD2 matches at 9 bases. Germline V lookup: CDR1 SGHAT, CDR2 FQDESV (reference sequence). With V trimmed by 0 bases and J by 10 bases, 10 bases remained unmatched. The CDR3 runs 16 residues. CDR3 residues: CASSLAAAGGQREQFF. CDR3 in DNA: TGTGCCAGCAGCTTAGCTGCGGCGGGAGGGCAAAGGGAGCAGTTCTTC.

This clone came up once. CDR3 coding DNA: TGCAGCGTTGAAAGGGGGGTGAACACAGATACGCAGTATTTT. Protein product: CSVERGVNTDTQYF. This chain uses TRBV29-1 with TRBJ2-3; possibly TRBD1 or TRBD2 for D (6 bases each). Trimming stripped 2 bases from V and 2 bases from J, with 11 bases between. The CDR3 has 14 residues. Per the germline V gene, CDR1 is SQVTM and CDR2 is ANQGSEA.

The rearrangement joins TRBV5-5 to TRBJ1-5; 7 bases agree with TRBD1. This CDR3 is built from 13 residues. Germline V lookup: CDR1 SGHKS, CDR2 YYEKEE (reference sequence). After removal of 5 bases from V and 6 bases from J, the junction contained 5 bases not matched to a gene. The CDR3, as DNA: TGTGCCAGCAGTGACAGGGCGAGTCAGCCCCAGCATTTT. This translates into CASSDRASQPQHF.

V usage is TRBV12-3 or TRBV12-4 and J usage is TRBJ1-5; D unclear. Trimming took off 1 base at V and 6 bases at J, with 7 bases between the two ends. There are 13 residues in the CDR3. For the CDR3, the DNA is TGTGCCAGCAGTTTAGACAGCCGTCAGCCCCAGCATTTT. Translating gives CASSLDSRQPQHF.

V usage is TRBV6-5 and J usage is TRBJ1-5; D gene uncertain. V lost 8 bases and J 2 bases, leaving 13 bases between the germline ends. The CDR3 is 14 residues long. CDR1 is MNHEY and CDR2 is SVGAGI in the germline V gene. The CDR3: CASGPAAGNQPQHF. The CDR3 nucleotides read TGTGCCAGCGGCCCGGCGGCAGGCAATCAGCCCCAGCATTTT.

The rearrangement links TRBV10-1 to TRBJ2-5; 11 nucleotides agree with TRBD2. Germline V gene data show CDR1 as WNHNN and CDR2 as SYGVQD (reference sequence). V gave up 2 bases and J gave up 3 bases; unmatched junction bases: 2. The CDR3 has 15 amino acids. This CDR3 reads CASSETTSGEETQYF. In nucleotides, the CDR3 is TGCGCCAGCAGTGAGACGACTAGCGGGGAAGAGACCCAGTACTTC.

The rearrangement uses TRBV5-6 and TRBJ2-7; weak D call: TRBD1 (7 bases). The CDR3 contains 13 residues. Per germline, CDR1 SGHDT and CDR2 YYEEEE. V was clipped by 4 bases and J by 6 bases, with 14 bases between them. Written as DNA, the CDR3 is TGTGCCAGCAGCCTGAACAGGGGAGGCGAGCAGTACTTC. Amino acids: CASSLNRGGEQYF.